One sample yielded the 25 T cell receptor beta chains listed below, sequenced in a study of T cell clonotyping in hematopoietic cell transplantation. The assay was immunoSEQ multiplex PCR, and TCRdb's table has in-frame clones only and misses some. The repertoire holds fewer than 70,000 clones, with 94% as singletons. The sample comprised peripheral blood mononuclear cells. The source of these receptors is a man aged 45 to 65 in good health. Some clones in this sample may be carry-over from other donors' samples.

The rearrangement joins TRBV7-2 to TRBJ2-5, with 9 bases matching TRBD2. CDR3 length: 16 residues. Germline V gene sequence: CDR1 SGHTA, CDR2 FQGNSA. V lost 3 bases and J lost 5; bases outside the gene matches: 10. As DNA, the CDR3 is TGTGCCAGCAGCTTTAGGGGAGGAGCGGGAGGTGAGACCCAGTACTTC. This sequence encodes CASSFRGGAGGETQYF.

The chain employs TRBV5-6 and TRBJ1-4, with D possibly TRBD1 on 5 matching bases. The CDR3 has 14 amino acids. The V end was cut by 0 bases, the J end by 8 bases, with 11 bases between. Germline-derived CDR1 and CDR2 are SGHDT and YYEEEE. The CDR3 here is CASSLGGPGEKLFF. The CDR3 coding sequence is TGTGCCAGCAGCTTGGGGGGCCCGGGGGAAAAACTGTTTTTT.

The rearrangement uses TRBV27 and TRBJ1-1; tentative D call: TRBD1 (6 bases). V lost 5 bases, J lost 0 bases, and 16 bases lay in between. The germline gives CDR1 MNHEY, CDR2 SMNVEV (reference sequence). CDR3 length equals 16 residues. The CDR3, as DNA: TGTGCCAGCAGTCCTAGGACAGTTGGGATGAACACTGAAGCTTTCTTT. The encoded protein is CASSPRTVGMNTEAFF.

CDR3 protein: CASRYTEKSNQPQHF. CDR3 DNA sequence: TGTGCCAGTAGATACACCGAAAAGAGCAATCAGCCCCAGCATTTT. This chain uses TRBV19 with TRBJ1-5; D not resolved. Trimming removed 6 bases at V and 1 base at J, with 13 bases between. CDR3 length: 15 amino acids. CDR1 is LNHDA, CDR2 SQIVND, per germline (reference sequence).

The V and J genes are TRBV29-1 and TRBJ1-2, with 9 bases that match TRBD1. Germline lookup yields CDR1 SQVTM and CDR2 ANQGSEA. With 1 base clipped from V and 4 bases from J, the junction kept 4 bases outside the gene matches. This CDR3 has 14 residues. The CDR3 region is CSVEGGTGTYGYTF. CDR3 nucleotides: TGCAGCGTTGAAGGCGGGACAGGGACCTATGGCTACACCTTC. The complete variable domain, with remaining parts taken from reference TRBV29-1 and TRBJ1-2, reads SAVISQKPSRDICQRGTSLTIQCQVDSQVTMMFWYRQQPGQSLTLIATANQGSEATYESGFVIDKFPISRPNLTFSTLTVSNMSPEDSSIYLCSVEGGTGTYGYTFGSGTRLTVV.

This chain uses TRBV2 with TRBJ2-1, with 7 positions matching TRBD2. This CDR3 has 15 amino acids. V lost 4 bases to trimming and J lost 1 base; unmatched junction nucleotides: 4. CDR1 is SNHLY and CDR2 is FYNNEI in the germline V gene. The CDR3 protein is CASSVSRGSYNEQFF. For the CDR3, the DNA is TGTGCCAGCAGTGTCTCGCGGGGGTCCTACAATGAGCAGTTCTTC.

This clone has only one observation. The chain combines TRBV7-2 with TRBJ2-1, with D perhaps matching TRBD1 or TRBD2 (6 bases each). Germline V CDR1 and CDR2: SGHTA, FQGNSA. CDR3 length: 15 amino acids. V was shortened by 5 bases and J by 5 bases, with 16 bases between the two germline ends. Written as DNA, the CDR3 is TGTGCCAGCAGCCCGGGGGCGGGGCAGAACAATGAGCAGTTCTTC. It codes for CASSPGAGQNNEQFF. The full variable domain, completed using reference TRBV7-2 and TRBJ2-1, is GAGVSQSPSNKVTEKGKDVELRCDPISGHTALYWYRQSLGQGLEFLIYFQGNSAPDKSGLPSDRFSAERTGGSVSTLTIQRTQQEDSAVYLCASSPGAGQNNEQFFGPGTRLTVL.

The chain is built from TRBV10-3 and TRBJ2-4, with 9 bases identical to TRBD1. V gave up 6 bases and J gave up 2 bases; unmatched junction bases: 5. This CDR3 is built from 15 residues. CDR1 and CDR2 from the germline V gene are ENHRY and SYGVKD. The CDR3 loop is CAISAGTGTKNIQYF. The CDR3 DNA reads TGTGCCATCAGCGCCGGGACAGGGACCAAAAACATTCAGTACTTC.

This rearrangement joins TRBV7-9 to TRBJ2-3; TRBD2 might be the D (5 bases). Germline assignment: CDR1 SEHNR and CDR2 FQNEAQ (reference sequence). Trimming removed 2 bases at V and 5 bases at J, with 11 bases between. The CDR3 runs to 14 residues. The CDR3 nucleotides are TGTGCCAGCAGCTTATGGCTAGCTGGAGATACGCAGTATTTT. Amino acid sequence: CASSLWLAGDTQYF.

V gene TRBV9 combines with J gene TRBJ2-3, with a tentative D call TRBD2 (6 bases). This CDR3 is built from 16 residues. Germline V CDR1 and CDR2: SGDLS, YYNGEE. V was clipped by 3 bases and J by 2 bases, with 16 bases between them. As DNA, the CDR3 is TGTGCCAGCAGCGGAGGCCCGGGACTCTTCACAGATACGCAGTATTTT. Residues: CASSGGPGLFTDTQYF.

J is TRBJ1-2 and V is TRBV23-1; 7 nucleotides align to TRBD1. TRBV23-1 is an ORF for which the function is uncertain. Unmatched junction bases numbered 2, after V lost 0 bases and J lost 4 bases. The CDR3 runs 14 residues. The CDR3 DNA is TGCGCCAGCAGTCAATCGGGACAGTCCTATGGCTACACCTTC. This gives the protein CASSQSGQSYGYTF.

The V call is TRBV28, the J call TRBJ1-3; D possibly corresponds to TRBD1 (5 bases). From germline, CDR1 is MDHEN and CDR2 SYDVKM. This CDR3 has 14 amino acids. V was pared by 3 bases and J by 0 bases, with 6 bases between. This chain's CDR3 is CASSLTVSGNTIYF. CDR3 coding DNA: TGTGCCAGCAGTTTGACAGTCTCTGGAAACACCATATATTTT.

The rearrangement uses TRBV30 and TRBJ1-5; weak D call: TRBD1 (5 bases). Trimming removed 1 base from V and 7 bases from J, with 14 bases in between. This CDR3 comprises 14 residues. The V gene's germline CDR1 is GTSNPN and CDR2 SVGIG (reference sequence). CDR3 sequence: CAWSGQGVWQPQHF. CDR3 coding DNA: TGTGCCTGGAGTGGCCAGGGTGTCTGGCAGCCCCAGCATTTT.

The genes are TRBV11-1 and TRBJ1-1; D remains ambiguous. The V gene lost 6 bases and the J gene lost 1 base, with 15 bases spanning the gap. CDR3 length: 15 residues. Germline CDR1 SGHAT, CDR2 FQDESV (reference sequence). The CDR3 here is CASRPRGSWNTEAFF. The CDR3 DNA sequence: TGTGCCAGCAGGCCACGTGGTTCATGGAACACTGAAGCTTTCTTT.

This clone appeared a single time. The chain has TRBV6-1 and TRBJ2-7; 7 bases match TRBD1. Per germline, CDR1 MNHNS and CDR2 SASEGT. The V gene end was trimmed by 4 bases and the J gene end by 2 bases; junction bases not matched to a gene: 8. The length of the CDR3 is 15 residues. CDR3: CASSARQGEAYEQYF. As DNA, the CDR3 is TGTGCCAGCAGTGCCCGACAGGGTGAGGCCTACGAGCAGTACTTC.

The chain couples TRBV6-1 to TRBJ1-5; tentative D call: TRBD1 (5 bases). The CDR3 sequence is 12 residues long. Per germline, CDR1 MNHNS and CDR2 SASEGT. Trimming stripped 7 bases from V and 2 bases from J, with 6 bases between. The CDR3 reads CASMTGNQPQHF. The CDR3 region has the DNA TGTGCCAGCATGACAGGCAATCAGCCCCAGCATTTT.

The CDR3 protein is CASSLYAGTGELFF. The CDR3 nucleotides read TGCGCCAGCAGCTTGTATGCGGGCACCGGGGAGCTGTTTTTT. V is TRBV5-1 and J is TRBJ2-2, with a possible D match to TRBD2 (5 bases). Germline V gene sequence: CDR1 SGHRS, CDR2 YFSETQ. Trimming pared 1 base from V and 4 bases from J, leaving 8 bases between. This CDR3 contains 14 residues.

V gene TRBV6-5 combines with J gene TRBJ2-7, with D perhaps matching TRBD1 (5 bases). The CDR3 contains 14 residues. Trimming stripped 3 bases from V and 5 bases from J, with 14 bases between. CDR1 is MNHEY, CDR2 SVGAGI, per germline. The CDR3 region is CASSYHGAQHEQYF. The CDR3 bases are TGTGCCAGCAGTTATCATGGGGCGCAGCACGAGCAGTACTTC.

The V and J genes are TRBV6-5 and TRBJ2-7; TRBD1 agrees at 11 bases. Germline-derived CDR1 and CDR2 are MNHEY and SVGAGI. The CDR3 extends over 16 amino acids. Losses at the gene ends were 0 bases for V and 7 bases for J; bases not matched to a gene: 8. CDR3 nucleotide sequence: TGTGCCAGCAGTTACTCGATCCCAGGGACAGGGGGAGAGCAGTACTTC. It is translated as CASSYSIPGTGGEQYF.

This sequence joins TRBV30 and TRBJ2-1; no reliable D call. Germline V gene sequence: CDR1 GTSNPN, CDR2 SVGIG (reference sequence). Trimming removed 0 bases from V and 3 bases from J, with 12 bases in between. The length of the CDR3 is 15 residues. The DNA of the CDR3 is TGTGCCTGGAGTGTAGACACATCTTACTACAATGAGCAGTTCTTC. Protein product: CAWSVDTSYYNEQFF.

The rearrangement joins TRBV6-6 to TRBJ1-2; D remains ambiguous. CDR1 is MNHNY, CDR2 SVGAGI, per germline (reference sequence). The CDR3 covers 14 residues. V shed 2 bases and J shed 2 bases, with 9 bases lying between them. The CDR3 region is CASSYREGNYGYTF. CDR3 nucleotides: TGTGCCAGCAGTTACAGGGAGGGCAACTATGGCTACACCTTC.

The rearrangement uses TRBV6-5 and TRBJ2-7; either TRBD1 or TRBD2 may fit D (6 bases each). Trimming shortened V by 4 bases and J by 9 bases, and 16 bases separated the two germline ends. In germline, CDR1 is MNHEY, CDR2 SVGAGI. The CDR3 totals 13 residues. CDR3 residues: CASSLGGAGTQYF. CDR3 sequence (DNA): TGTGCCAGCAGTTTGGGGGGCGCAGGAACGCAGTACTTC.

V gene TRBV5-1 combines with J gene TRBJ2-5, with D perhaps matching TRBD1 (5 bases). This CDR3 has 13 residues. The germline gives CDR1 SGHRS, CDR2 YFSETQ. Trimming cost V 2 bases and J 5 bases, with 10 bases left between them. DNA for the CDR3: TGCGCCAGCAGCTTAGTAAGGGGCGAGACCCAGTACTTC. Encoded protein: CASSLVRGETQYF.

The V and J genes are TRBV9 and TRBJ1-2, with 9 bases aligning to TRBD1. The CDR3 covers 15 residues. CDR1 is SGDLS and CDR2 is YYNGEE in the germline V gene. The junction had 9 bases not matched to a gene; V was cut back by 3 bases and J by 6 bases. The CDR3 DNA sequence: TGTGCCAGCAGCGGAGGGACAGGGATGGAGGATGGCTACACCTTC. Residues: CASSGGTGMEDGYTF.

This rearrangement joins TRBV10-3 to TRBJ2-7; D is perhaps TRBD1 or TRBD2 (5 bases each). Per germline, CDR1 ENHRY and CDR2 SYGVKD. The CDR3 totals 13 residues. With 8 bases removed from V and 0 bases from J, the gap between germline ends came to 11 bases. The CDR3 is CAIGTQSSYEQYF. The CDR3 nucleotides read TGTGCCATCGGGACGCAAAGCTCCTACGAGCAGTACTTC.